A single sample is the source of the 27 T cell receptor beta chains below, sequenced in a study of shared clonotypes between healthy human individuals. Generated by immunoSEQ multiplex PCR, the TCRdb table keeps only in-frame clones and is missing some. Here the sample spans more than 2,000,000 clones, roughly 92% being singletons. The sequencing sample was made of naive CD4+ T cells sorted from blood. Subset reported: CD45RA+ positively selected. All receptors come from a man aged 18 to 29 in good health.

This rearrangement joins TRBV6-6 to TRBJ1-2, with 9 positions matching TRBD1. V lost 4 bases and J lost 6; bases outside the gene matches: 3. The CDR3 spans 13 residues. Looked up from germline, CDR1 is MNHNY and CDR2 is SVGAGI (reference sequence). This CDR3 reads CASSFRTGDGYTF. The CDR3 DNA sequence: TGTGCCAGCAGTTTCAGGACAGGGGATGGCTACACCTTC.

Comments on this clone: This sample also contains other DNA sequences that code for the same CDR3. The CDR3 is CASSSGQGQETQYF. The DNA for the CDR3 is TGCGCCAGCAGCTCGGGACAGGGACAAGAGACCCAGTACTTC. The chain has TRBV5-1 and TRBJ2-5; TRBD1 matches at 9 bases. This CDR3 contains 14 residues. The V and J ends lost 3 bases and 2 bases, in that order; junction bases with no gene match: 2. Germline assignment: CDR1 SGHRS and CDR2 YFSETQ. Supplemented by reference TRBV5-1 and TRBJ2-5, the full variable domain reads KAGVTQTPRYLIKTRGQQVTLSCSPISGHRSVSWYQQTPGQGLQFLFEYFSETQRNKGNFPGRFSGRQFSNSRSEMNVSTLELGDSALYLCASSSGQGQETQYFGPGTRLLVL.

The CDR3 DNA sequence: TGTGCCAGCAGTGCTCGTTCTAGCGGGGGGACAGATACGCAGTATTTT. This gives the protein CASSARSSGGTDTQYF. J is TRBJ2-3 and V is TRBV2; 11 bases agree with TRBD2. Germline trimming cut 4 bases from V and 3 bases from J; bases unmatched to any gene: 6. The germline CDR1 and CDR2 sequences are SNHLY and FYNNEI. This CDR3 is built from 16 residues.

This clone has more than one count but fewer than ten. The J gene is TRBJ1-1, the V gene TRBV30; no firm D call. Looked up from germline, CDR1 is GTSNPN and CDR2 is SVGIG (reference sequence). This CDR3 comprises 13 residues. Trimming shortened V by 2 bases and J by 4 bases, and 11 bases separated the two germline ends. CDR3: CAWSLEGITEAFF. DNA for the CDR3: TGTGCCTGGAGTCTGGAAGGGATCACTGAAGCTTTCTTT. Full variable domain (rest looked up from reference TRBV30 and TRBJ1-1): SQTIHQWPATLVQPVGSPLSLECTVEGTSNPNLYWYRQAAGRGLQLLFYSVGIGQISSEVPQNLSASRPQDRQFILSSKKLLLSDSGFYLCAWSLEGITEAFFGQGTRLTVV.

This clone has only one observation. CDR3 protein: CASSRPPGGKGEQYF. The CDR3 DNA is TGTGCCAGCAGCAGACCTCCCGGCGGCAAGGGCGAGCAGTACTTC. The chain couples TRBV21-1 to TRBJ2-7. TRBV21-1 is reported as a pseudogene. The CDR3 runs to 15 residues.

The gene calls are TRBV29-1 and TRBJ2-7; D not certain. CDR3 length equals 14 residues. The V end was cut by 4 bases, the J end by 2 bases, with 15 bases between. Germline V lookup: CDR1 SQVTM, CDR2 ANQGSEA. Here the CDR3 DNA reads TGCAGCGTTGCTCAGGCGGTTACAACCTACGAGCAGTACTTC. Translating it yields CSVAQAVTTYEQYF.

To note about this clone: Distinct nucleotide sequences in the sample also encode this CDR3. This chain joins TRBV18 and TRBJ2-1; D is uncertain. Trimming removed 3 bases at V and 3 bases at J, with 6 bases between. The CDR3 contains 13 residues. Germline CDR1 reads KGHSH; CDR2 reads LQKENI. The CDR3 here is CASSPPNYNEQFF. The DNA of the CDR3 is TGTGCCAGCTCACCCCCGAACTACAATGAGCAGTTCTTC.

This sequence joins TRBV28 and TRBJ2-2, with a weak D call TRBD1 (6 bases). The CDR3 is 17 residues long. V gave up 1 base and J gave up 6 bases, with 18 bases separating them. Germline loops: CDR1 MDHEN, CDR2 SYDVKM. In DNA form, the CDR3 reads TGTGCCAGCAGTTTATATCAGGGGATAAGTCGGGCCGGGGAGCTGTTTTTT. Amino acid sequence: CASSLYQGISRAGELFF.

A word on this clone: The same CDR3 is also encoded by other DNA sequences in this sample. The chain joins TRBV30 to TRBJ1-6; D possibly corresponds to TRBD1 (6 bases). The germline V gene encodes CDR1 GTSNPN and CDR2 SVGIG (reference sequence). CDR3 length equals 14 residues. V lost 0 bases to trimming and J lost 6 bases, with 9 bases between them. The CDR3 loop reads CAWSVQGSNSPLHF. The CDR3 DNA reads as TGTGCCTGGAGTGTACAGGGAAGTAATTCACCCCTCCACTTT.

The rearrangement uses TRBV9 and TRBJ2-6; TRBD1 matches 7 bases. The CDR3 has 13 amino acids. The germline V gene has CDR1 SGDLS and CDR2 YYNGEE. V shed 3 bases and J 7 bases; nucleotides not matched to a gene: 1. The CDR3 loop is CASSGQGANVLTF. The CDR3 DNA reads TGTGCCAGCAGCGGACAGGGAGCCAACGTCCTGACTTTC.

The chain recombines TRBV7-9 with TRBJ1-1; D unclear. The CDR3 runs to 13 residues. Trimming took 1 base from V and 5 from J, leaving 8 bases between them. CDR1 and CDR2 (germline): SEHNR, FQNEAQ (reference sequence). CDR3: CASSLDDGTEAFF. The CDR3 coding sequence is TGTGCCAGCAGCTTAGACGACGGGACTGAAGCTTTCTTT.

The chain's CDR3 is CASSYSFAEDTEAFF. CDR3 sequence (DNA): TGTGCCAGCAGTTACTCGTTTGCCGAGGACACTGAAGCTTTCTTT. The rearrangement joins TRBV6-5 to TRBJ1-1, with D unresolved. The V end was cut by 0 bases, the J end by 3 bases, with 11 bases between. Looked up from germline, CDR1 is MNHEY and CDR2 is SVGAGI. The CDR3 totals 15 residues.

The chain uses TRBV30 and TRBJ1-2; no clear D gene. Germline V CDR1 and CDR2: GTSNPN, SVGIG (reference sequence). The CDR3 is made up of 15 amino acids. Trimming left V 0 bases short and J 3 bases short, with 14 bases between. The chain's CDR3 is CAWSVLAGAYYGYTF. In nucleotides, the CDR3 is TGTGCCTGGAGTGTGTTGGCCGGAGCGTACTATGGCTACACCTTC.

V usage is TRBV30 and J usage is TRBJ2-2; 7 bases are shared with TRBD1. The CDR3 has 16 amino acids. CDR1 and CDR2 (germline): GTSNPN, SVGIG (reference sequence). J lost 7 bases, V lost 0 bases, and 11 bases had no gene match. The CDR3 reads CAWSVQGSIASGELFF. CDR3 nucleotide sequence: TGTGCCTGGAGTGTACAGGGGAGCATAGCGAGCGGGGAGCTGTTTTTT.

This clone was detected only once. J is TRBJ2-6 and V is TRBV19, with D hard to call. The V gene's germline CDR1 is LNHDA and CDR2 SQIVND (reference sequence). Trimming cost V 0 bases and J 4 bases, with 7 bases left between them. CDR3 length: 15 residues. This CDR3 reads CASSIDRAGANVLTF. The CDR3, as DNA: TGTGCCAGTAGTATAGATCGGGCCGGGGCCAACGTCCTGACTTTC.

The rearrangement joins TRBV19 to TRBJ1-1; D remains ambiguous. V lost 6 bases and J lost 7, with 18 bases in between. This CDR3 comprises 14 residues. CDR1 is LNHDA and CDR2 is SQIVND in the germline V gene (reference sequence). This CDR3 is CASRGQRAHFEAFF. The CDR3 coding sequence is TGTGCCAGTAGAGGGCAGAGAGCTCATTTTGAAGCTTTCTTT.

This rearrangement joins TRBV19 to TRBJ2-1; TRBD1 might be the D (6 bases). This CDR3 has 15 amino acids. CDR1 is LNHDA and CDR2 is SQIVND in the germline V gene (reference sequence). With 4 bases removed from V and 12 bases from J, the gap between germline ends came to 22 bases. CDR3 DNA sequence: TGTGCCAGTAGTACCCGAGGGGACACCCCCAGAGGGCAGTTCTTC. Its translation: CASSTRGDTPRGQFF.

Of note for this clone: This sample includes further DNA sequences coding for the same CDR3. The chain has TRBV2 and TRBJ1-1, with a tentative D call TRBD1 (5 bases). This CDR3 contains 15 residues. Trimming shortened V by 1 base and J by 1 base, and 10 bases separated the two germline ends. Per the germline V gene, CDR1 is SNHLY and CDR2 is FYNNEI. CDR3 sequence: CASSEDVGGNTEAFF. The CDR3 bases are TGTGCCAGCAGTGAAGACGTGGGGGGGAACACTGAAGCTTTCTTT.

CDR3 DNA sequence: TGTGCCAGCAGTCCTAGGTCGCTAGCGGGAGCAGATACGCAGTATTTT. Protein sequence: CASSPRSLAGADTQYF. J is TRBJ2-3 and V is TRBV5-4; 10 nucleotides match TRBD2. With 5 bases clipped from V and 4 bases from J, the junction kept 10 bases outside the gene matches. Germline assignment: CDR1 SGHNT and CDR2 YYREEE (reference sequence). The CDR3 sequence is 16 residues long. Full variable domain (missing parts from reference TRBV5-4 and TRBJ2-3): ETGVTQSPTHLIKTRGQQVTLRCSSQSGHNTVSWYQQALGQGPQFIFQYYREEENGRGNFPPRFSGLQFPNYSSELNVNALELDDSALYLCASSPRSLAGADTQYFGPGTRLTVL.

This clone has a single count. The CDR3 DNA follows: TGTGCCAGCAGCTTAGACGGGACTAGAAACGGGAATGAGCAGTTCTTC. Translation gives CASSLDGTRNGNEQFF. The genes are TRBV7-2 and TRBJ2-1; 8 bases match TRBD2. The CDR3 is 16 residues long. The J segment lost 7 bases and the V segment lost 1 base, leaving 9 bases of the junction unmatched. From germline, CDR1 is SGHTA and CDR2 FQGNSA.

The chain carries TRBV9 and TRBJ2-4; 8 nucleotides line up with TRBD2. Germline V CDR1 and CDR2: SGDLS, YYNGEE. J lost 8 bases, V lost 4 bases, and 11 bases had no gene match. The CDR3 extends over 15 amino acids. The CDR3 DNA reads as TGTGCCAGCAGCCGAAACATAGCGGGATCGGACATTCAGTACTTC. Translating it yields CASSRNIAGSDIQYF.

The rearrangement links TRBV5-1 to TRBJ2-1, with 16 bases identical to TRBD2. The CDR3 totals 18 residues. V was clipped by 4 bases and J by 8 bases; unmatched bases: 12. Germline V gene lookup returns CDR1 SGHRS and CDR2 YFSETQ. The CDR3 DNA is TGCGCCAGCAGCCCACAACCCAAGGGACTAGCGGGAGGGGATGAGCAGTTCTTC. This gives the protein CASSPQPKGLAGGDEQFF.

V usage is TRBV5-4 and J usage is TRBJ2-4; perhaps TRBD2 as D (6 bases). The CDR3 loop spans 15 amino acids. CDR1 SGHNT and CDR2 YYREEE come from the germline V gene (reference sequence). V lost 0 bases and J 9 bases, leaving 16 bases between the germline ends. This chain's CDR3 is CASSLAGGGESIQYF. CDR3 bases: TGTGCCAGCAGCTTGGCCGGCGGCGGGGAAAGCATTCAGTACTTC.

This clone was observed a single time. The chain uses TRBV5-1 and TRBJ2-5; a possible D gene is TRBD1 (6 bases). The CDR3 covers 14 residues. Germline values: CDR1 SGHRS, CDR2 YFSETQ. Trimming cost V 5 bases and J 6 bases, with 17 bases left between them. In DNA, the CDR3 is TGCGCCAGCAGGAGTACAACAGGGCAGCAGACCCAGTACTTC. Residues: CASRSTTGQQTQYF.

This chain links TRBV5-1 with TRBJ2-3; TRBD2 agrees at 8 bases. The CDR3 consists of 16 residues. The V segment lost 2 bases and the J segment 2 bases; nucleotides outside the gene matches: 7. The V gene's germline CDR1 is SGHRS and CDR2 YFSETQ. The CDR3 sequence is CASSLPSGGLTDTQYF. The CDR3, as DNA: TGCGCCAGCAGCTTACCAAGCGGGGGACTCACAGATACGCAGTATTTT.

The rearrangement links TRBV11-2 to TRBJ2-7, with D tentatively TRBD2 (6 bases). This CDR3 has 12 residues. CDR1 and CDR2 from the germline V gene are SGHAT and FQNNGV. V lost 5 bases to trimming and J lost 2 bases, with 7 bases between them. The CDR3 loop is CASSGGAYEQYF. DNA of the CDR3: TGTGCCAGCAGCGGAGGGGCCTACGAGCAGTACTTC.

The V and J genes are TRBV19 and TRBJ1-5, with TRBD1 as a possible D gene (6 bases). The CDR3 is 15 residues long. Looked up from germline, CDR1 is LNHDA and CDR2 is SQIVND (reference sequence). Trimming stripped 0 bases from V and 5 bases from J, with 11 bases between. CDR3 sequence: CASSIDGSGDQPQHF. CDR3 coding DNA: TGTGCCAGTAGTATAGATGGTTCAGGGGATCAGCCCCAGCATTTT.